This T cell receptor beta chain was identified during a study of Graves' ophthalmopathy and Graves' hyperthyroidism (dated by TCRdb to 2016 to 2018). About the investigation overall: Peripheral blood was collected at initial diagnosis, before any treatment. TCR beta repertoire signatures were used to distinguish Graves' ophthalmopathy from Graves' hyperthyroidism and to predict progression to ophthalmopathy. In total, some 140 blood samples were TCR-sequenced: 40 to 45 ophthalmopathy, some 80 hyperthyroidism and roughly 17 hyperthyroidism-to-ophthalmopathy patients. To explore V-J signatures that distinguish ophthalmopathy from hyperthyroidism, a discovery set of around 100 patients was enrolled, made up of around 40 with ophthalmopathy and 55 to 65 with stable hyperthyroidism. The independent validation cohort included roughly 19 hyperthyroidism patients plus 17 patients who later progressed from hyperthyroidism to ophthalmopathy. In roughly 6 hyperthyroidism patients, T-cell repertoires of thyroid tissue and blood were compared. Following sampling, methimazole starting at 30 mg daily was administered to hyperthyroidism patients, and high-dose intravenous methylprednisolone was administered to ophthalmopathy patients. The approximately 90 discovery patients were randomly split 7:3 into training and test sets.

What the study reported, not specific to this receptor: The 13-signature model separated ophthalmopathy from stable hyperthyroidism with about 86% sensitivity and around 84% specificity in cross-validation, and 80%/75% in the test set. Among expanded thyroid clonotypes with frequency above 0.001, most also showed up in blood, which suggests that blood repertoires may reflect the thyroid immune response. In validation, the model predicted ophthalmopathy progression with about 70% sensitivity and approximately 75% specificity; some 13 predicted patients were CT-confirmed with GO in a median of 6.5 months. Sample size was not predetermined statistically, and investigators were not blinded to group allocation.

As for this clonotype: It has no known antigen specificity. No quality values exist for individual bases; no much larger clone is one base distant.

For repertoire sequencing, TCR beta CDR3 regions were amplified from RNA transcripts. The first round of RT-PCR was done with HTBI primers and the Qiagen OneStep RT-PCR kit, and was followed by a second round of multiplex PCR, then size selection and purification. Sequencing of the libraries was carried out on an Illumina HiSeq2000 in paired-end mode with 100 bp reads. For the original study's pipeline: SOAPnuke was used to process the reads, throwing out any read that had adapters, had uncalled bases, had a mean Phred below 15, or lacked an exact constant-primer or identifier match. High-quality paired reads were merged with COPE v1.2.5. Each unique nucleotide sequence was treated as a clonotype, and MiTCR v1.1 was used to align the clonotypes to the IMGT TRB V, D and J references. Only V-J combinations with frequency above 0.0001 were analysed, covering more than 99% of repertoires. For each V-J combination, a TCR clonal expansion and chaos score was defined as the ratio of F50 clonal expansion to chaos observed in the TCRdist matrix. Welch's t-statistics and random forest were used to reduce the features to approximately 13 V-J combinations, which were then used as input to a naive Bayes classifier. The Morisita-Horn index was used to measure how similar the thyroid and blood repertoires were. TCRdb trimmed public reads at Q25 via fastp, called clones via MiXCR and kept in-frame beta chains. Each CDR3 protein appears once, grouped with its most common genes and DNA. The V and J calls were determined by TCRdb, not by the authors. The sample contains hundreds of thousands of distinct CDR3 sequences, 15% to 19% of them found a single time. Approximately 7% of the sample is in the top ten clones.

Hyperthyroidism was considered stable if no progression to ophthalmopathy occurred within 18 months of follow-up. Hyperthyroidism patients were newly diagnosed, were aged 18 to 65 years, and had a disease duration under 2 months. Patients with other autoimmune diseases, uncontrolled infections, pregnancy or lactation were excluded from the study. Clinical symptoms, serum thyroxine, TRAb, thyroid ultrasound and orbital computed tomography formed the basis of the diagnosis. Ficoll-Paque density gradient centrifugation was used to isolate PBMCs from around 9.1 ml of fresh peripheral blood. Total RNA was extracted with Trizol reagent and quality-checked on an Agilent 2100 Bioanalyzer. The receptor's source is a woman aged 18 to 35 with stable Graves' hyperthyroidism. Donor details come from another sample of the same person, matched by shared clones. The sample comprised peripheral blood.

At the DNA level, the sequence is TGTGCCAGCAGTTTTAAGGGCGGAGCTTTCTTT. Its product reads: CASSFKGGAFF. The receptor chain draws on TRBV12-3 or TRBV12-4 and TRBJ1-1; confidence is insufficient to name the D gene. V loses 3 bases of germline sequence and J loses 10 bases, and the interval between the two ends is 9 bases. From the cysteine up to the phenylalanine, the CDR3 has a length of 11 residues. Only the CDR3 DNA stays, 33 bases, in frame from base 1.